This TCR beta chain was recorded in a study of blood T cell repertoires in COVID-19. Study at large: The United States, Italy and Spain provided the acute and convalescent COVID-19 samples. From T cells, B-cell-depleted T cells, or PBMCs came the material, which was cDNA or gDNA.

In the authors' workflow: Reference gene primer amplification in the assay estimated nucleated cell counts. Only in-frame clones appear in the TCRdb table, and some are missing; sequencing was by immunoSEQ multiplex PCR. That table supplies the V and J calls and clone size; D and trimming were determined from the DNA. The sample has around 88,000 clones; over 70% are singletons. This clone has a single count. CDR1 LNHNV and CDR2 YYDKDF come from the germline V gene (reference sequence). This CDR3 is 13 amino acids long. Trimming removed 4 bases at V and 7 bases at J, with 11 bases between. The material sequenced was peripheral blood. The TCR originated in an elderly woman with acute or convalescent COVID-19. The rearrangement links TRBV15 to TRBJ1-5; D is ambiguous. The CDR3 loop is CATSMNSLQPQHF. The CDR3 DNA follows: TGTGCCACCAGCATGAACAGCCTACAGCCCCAGCATTTT.